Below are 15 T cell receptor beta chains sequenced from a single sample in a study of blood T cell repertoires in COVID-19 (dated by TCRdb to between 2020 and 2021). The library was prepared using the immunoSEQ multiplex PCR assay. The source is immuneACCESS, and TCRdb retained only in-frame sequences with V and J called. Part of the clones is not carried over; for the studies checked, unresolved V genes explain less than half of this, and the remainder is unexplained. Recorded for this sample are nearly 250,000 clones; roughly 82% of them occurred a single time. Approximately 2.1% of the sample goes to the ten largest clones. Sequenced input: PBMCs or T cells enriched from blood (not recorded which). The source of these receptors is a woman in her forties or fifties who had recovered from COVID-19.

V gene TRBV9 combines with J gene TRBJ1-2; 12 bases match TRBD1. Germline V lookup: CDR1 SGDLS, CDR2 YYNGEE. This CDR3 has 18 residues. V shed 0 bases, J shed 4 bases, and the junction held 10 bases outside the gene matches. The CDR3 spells CASSVEGGTGGGIYGYTF. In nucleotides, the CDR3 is TGTGCCAGCAGCGTAGAGGGAGGGACAGGGGGCGGAATCTATGGCTACACCTTC.

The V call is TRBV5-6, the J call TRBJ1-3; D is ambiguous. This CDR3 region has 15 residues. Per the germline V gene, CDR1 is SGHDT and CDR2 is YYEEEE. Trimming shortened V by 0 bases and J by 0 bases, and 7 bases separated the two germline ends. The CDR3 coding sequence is TGTGCCAGCAGCTTGGTGGTCAGCTCTGGAAACACCATATATTTT. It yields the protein CASSLVVSSGNTIYF.

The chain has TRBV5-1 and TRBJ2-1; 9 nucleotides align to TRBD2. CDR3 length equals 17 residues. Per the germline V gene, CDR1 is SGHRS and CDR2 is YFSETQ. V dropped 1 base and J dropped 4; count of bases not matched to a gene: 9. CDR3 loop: CASSLTPGLAVYNEQFF. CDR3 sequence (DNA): TGCGCCAGCAGCTTGACCCCGGGACTAGCAGTTTACAATGAGCAGTTCTTC.

CDR3 protein: CASSFGGFTGELFF. The DNA of the CDR3 is TGTGCCAGCAGTTTTGGAGGATTCACCGGGGAGCTGTTTTTT. The J gene is TRBJ2-2, the V gene TRBV28; the D gene is possibly TRBD2 (5 bases). The CDR3 is 14 amino acids. V lost 3 bases and J 4 bases, leaving 9 bases between the germline ends. Germline V gene sequence: CDR1 MDHEN, CDR2 SYDVKM.

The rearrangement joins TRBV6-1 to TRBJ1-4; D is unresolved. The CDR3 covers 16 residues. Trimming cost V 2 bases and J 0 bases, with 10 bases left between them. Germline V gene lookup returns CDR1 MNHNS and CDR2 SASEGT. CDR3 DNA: TGTGCCAGCAGTGAATGGTTCCACACAACTAATGAAAAACTGTTTTTT. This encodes CASSEWFHTTNEKLFF.

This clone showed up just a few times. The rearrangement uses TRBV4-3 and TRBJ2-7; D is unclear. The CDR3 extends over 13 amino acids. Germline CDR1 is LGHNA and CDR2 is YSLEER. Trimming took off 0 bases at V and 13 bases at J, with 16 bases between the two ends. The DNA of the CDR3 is TGCGCCAGCAGCCAAGATGGGTTCGCAGGAAAATACTTC. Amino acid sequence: CASSQDGFAGKYF.

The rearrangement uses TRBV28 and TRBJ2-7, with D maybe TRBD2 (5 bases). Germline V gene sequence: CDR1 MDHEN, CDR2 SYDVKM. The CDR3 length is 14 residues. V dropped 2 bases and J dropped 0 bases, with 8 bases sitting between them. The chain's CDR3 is CASSLAGSSYEQYF. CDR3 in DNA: TGTGCCAGCAGTTTAGCGGGCAGCTCCTACGAGCAGTACTTC.

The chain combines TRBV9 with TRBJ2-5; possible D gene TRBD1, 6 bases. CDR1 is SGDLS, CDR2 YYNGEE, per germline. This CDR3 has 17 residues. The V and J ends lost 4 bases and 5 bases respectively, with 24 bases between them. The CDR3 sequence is CASSFSRERQGYETQYF. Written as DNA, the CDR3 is TGTGCCAGCAGCTTCTCTCGTGAGCGGCAGGGGTATGAGACCCAGTACTTC.

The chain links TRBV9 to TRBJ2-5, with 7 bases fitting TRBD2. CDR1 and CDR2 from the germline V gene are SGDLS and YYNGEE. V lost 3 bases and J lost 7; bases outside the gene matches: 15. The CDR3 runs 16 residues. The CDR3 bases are TGTGCCAGCAGCGCCGCCGGGACTACCAAGGGGACGACCCAGTACTTC. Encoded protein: CASSAAGTTKGTTQYF.

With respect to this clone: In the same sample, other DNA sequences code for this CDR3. CDR3 coding DNA: TGTGCCAGCAGCGTAGGCGGGTCCTCCTACGAGCAGTACTTC. Translation gives CASSVGGSSYEQYF. This sequence joins TRBV9 and TRBJ2-7; possible D gene TRBD2, 5 bases. V lost 0 bases and J lost 0, with 7 bases in between. The CDR3 totals 14 residues. Germline V CDR1 and CDR2: SGDLS, YYNGEE.

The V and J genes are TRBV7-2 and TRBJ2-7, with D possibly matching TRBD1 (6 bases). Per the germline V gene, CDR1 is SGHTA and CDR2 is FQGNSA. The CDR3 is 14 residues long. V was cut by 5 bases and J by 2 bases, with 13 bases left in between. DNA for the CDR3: TGTGCCAGCAGCCTTAAACCAGGGGCCTACGAGCAGTACTTC. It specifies CASSLKPGAYEQYF.

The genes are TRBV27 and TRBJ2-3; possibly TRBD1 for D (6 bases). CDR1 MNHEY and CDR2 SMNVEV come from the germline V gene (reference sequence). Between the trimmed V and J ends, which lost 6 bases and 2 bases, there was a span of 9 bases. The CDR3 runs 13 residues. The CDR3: CASSGQNTDTQYF. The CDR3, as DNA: TGTGCCAGCAGCGGACAGAACACAGATACGCAGTATTTT.

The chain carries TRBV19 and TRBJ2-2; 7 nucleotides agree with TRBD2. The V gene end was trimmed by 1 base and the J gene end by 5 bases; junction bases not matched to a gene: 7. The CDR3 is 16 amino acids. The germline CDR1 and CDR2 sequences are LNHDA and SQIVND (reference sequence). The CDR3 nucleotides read TGTGCCAGTAGTATAGGACTAGCTATAAGAACCGGGGAGCTGTTTTTT. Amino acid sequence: CASSIGLAIRTGELFF.

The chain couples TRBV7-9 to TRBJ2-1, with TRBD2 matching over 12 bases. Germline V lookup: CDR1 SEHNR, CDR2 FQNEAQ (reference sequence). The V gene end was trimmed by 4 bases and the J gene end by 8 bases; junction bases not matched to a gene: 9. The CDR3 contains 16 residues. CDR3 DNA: TGTGCCAGCAGCTCTTTGGGACTAGCGGGTTTTGATGAGCAGTTCTTC. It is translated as CASSSLGLAGFDEQFF.

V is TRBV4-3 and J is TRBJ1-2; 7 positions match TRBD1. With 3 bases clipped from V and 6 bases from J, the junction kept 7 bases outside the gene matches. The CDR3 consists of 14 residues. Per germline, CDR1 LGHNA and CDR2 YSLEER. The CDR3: CASSQVDRADGYTF. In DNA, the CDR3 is TGCGCCAGCAGCCAGGTAGACAGGGCGGATGGCTACACCTTC.